This is a list of T cell receptor beta chains from one sample in a study of T cell responses to AZD1222 COVID-19 vaccine. Method: immunoSEQ multiplex PCR; TCRdb's copy keeps in-frame clones and lacks some. Here the sample spans fewer than 40,000 clones, 88% being singletons. The sample consisted of peripheral blood, taken 28 days after the second dose of the MenACWY control vaccine. The origin of the receptors is an adult who received the MenACWY meningococcal vaccine as a control. CDR3s include the opening cysteine and the closing phenylalanine or tryptophan. D genes are given only for firm matches. Clone size is given for some rows only: seen once, a few or many times, or a class if the clone is expanded.

V	size	length	D	J	DNA	CDR3
TRBV11-2	.	17	.	TRBJ2-1	TGTGCCAGCAGCTTAGACCAAAGGGGTTATAGGGGCAATGAGCAGTTCTTC	CASSLDQRGYRGNEQFF
TRBV19	.	15	TRBD1	TRBJ2-7	TGTGCCAGTAGTACCGGGACAGGGGGTCGCAACGAGCAGTACTTC	CASSTGTGGRNEQYF
TRBV7-3	.	13	.	TRBJ2-1	TGTGCCAGCAGCCTACAAACCTACAATGAGCAGTTCTTC	CASSLQTYNEQFF
TRBV23-1	.	16	TRBD1	TRBJ2-3	TGCGCCAGCAGTCCCTGCAGGGGGCGAGGTAACCATACGCAGTATTTT	CASSPCRGRGNHTQYF
TRBV5-1	.	17	.	TRBJ1-3	TGCGCCAGCAGCTTAGGCAGCCGCTCAATCTCTGGAAACACCATATATTTT	CASSLGSRSISGNTIYF
TRBV12-3/TRBV12-4	.	13	.	TRBJ2-5	TGTGCCAGCAGTTCGCCTCCTATGGAGACCCAGTACTTC	CASSSPPMETQYF
TRBV5-1	.	15	TRBD2	TRBJ2-1	TGCGCCAGCAGCTTCACGGGAGGGCCTTACAATGAGCAGTTCTTC	CASSFTGGPYNEQFF
TRBV7-2	.	16	.	TRBJ1-1	TGTGCCAGCAGCTCGAGCAGGGAGGTGATGGGGACTGAAGCTTTCTTT	CASSSSREVMGTEAFF
TRBV28	.	16	TRBD2	TRBJ2-1	TGTGCCACGCGCGGTTTGGGAGCGGGAGGGGGAGGTGAGCAGTTCTTC	CATRGLGAGGGGEQFF
TRBV5-1	once	15	TRBD1	TRBJ2-5	TGCGCCAGCAGCCAAGGGGGCGTGAGCCAAGAGACCCAGTACTTC	CASSQGGVSQETQYF
TRBV5-1	.	15	TRBD1	TRBJ2-5	TGCGCCAGCAGCTGGAGGACAGGGGGCTGGGAGACCCAGTACTTC	CASSWRTGGWETQYF
TRBV5-4	few	13	.	TRBJ2-2	TGTGCCAGTAATAGGGGAGAGCGCCGGGAGCTGTTTTTT	CASNRGERRELFF
TRBV27	.	16	.	TRBJ2-7	TGTGCCAGCAGTCCCCTGGGGCAGGGGTGGTCCTACGAGCAGTACTTC	CASSPLGQGWSYEQYF
TRBV5-1	.	17	TRBD2	TRBJ2-7	TGCGCCAGCAGCCCAGTGGTGGCTAGCGGGAGATCGCGAGAGCAGTACTTC	CASSPVVASGRSREQYF
TRBV7-9	.	16	TRBD2	TRBJ2-7	TGTGCCAGCAGCTCGCCCCCCCGCGGGAGCATCTACGAGCAGTACTTC	CASSSPPRGSIYEQYF
TRBV18	.	14	.	TRBJ1-2	TGTGCCAGCTCACCCCAGACAGATAACTATGGCTACACCTTC	CASSPQTDNYGYTF
TRBV11-2	.	11	.	TRBJ2-5	TGTGCCAGCAGACAAACAGAGACCCAGTACTTC	CASRQTETQYF
TRBV4-2	.	15	TRBD1	TRBJ1-3	TGTGCCAGCAGCCAGGCCGGGACAGGGCTTAATACCATATATTTT	CASSQAGTGLNTIYF
TRBV6-5	.	13	TRBD1	TRBJ1-1	TGTGCCAGCAGCGGACAGGGGGTCGCTGAAGCTTTCTTT	CASSGQGVAEAFF
TRBV9	.	15	.	TRBJ1-4	TGTGCCAGCAGCCCCTCCGGGTCAATTAATGAAAAACTGTTTTTT	CASSPSGSINEKLFF
TRBV30	few	13	.	TRBJ1-5	TGTGCCTGGAGTTCGGGGTTTCGGCAGCCCCAGCATTTT	CAWSSGFRQPQHF
TRBV7-9	few	16	TRBD2	TRBJ2-5	TGTGCCACCCTCGGGCCCCAGCGGGAGTATAAAGAGACCCAGTACTTC	CATLGPQREYKETQYF
TRBV28	.	14	.	TRBJ1-3	TGTGCCACCGGAGGGGGGGAAGCTGGAAACACCATATATTTT	CATGGGEAGNTIYF
TRBV28	.	13	TRBD1	TRBJ2-3	TGTGCCAGTGATGACAGGGTCACAGATACGCAGTATTTT	CASDDRVTDTQYF
TRBV3-1/TRBV3-2	.	13	.	TRBJ1-1	TGTGCCAGCAGCCTCCCCGGGAGGACTGAAGCTTTCTTT	CASSLPGRTEAFF
TRBV5-1	once	13	TRBD1	TRBJ1-5	TGCGCCAGCAGCCGGGACAGGGGTCAGCCCCAGCATTTT	CASSRDRGQPQHF
TRBV7-9	few	15	TRBD2	TRBJ2-5	TGTGCCAGCAGCCCCGGGACTAGCCCGGGAGAGACCCAGTACTTC	CASSPGTSPGETQYF
TRBV6-5	.	15	.	TRBJ1-2	TGTGCCAGCAGTTACTCAATTGGTCCTAACTATGGCTACACCTTC	CASSYSIGPNYGYTF
TRBV27	.	12	.	TRBJ2-5	TGTGCCAGCAGTTCCAGGCCGGAGACCCAGTACTTC	CASSSRPETQYF
TRBV6-1	.	14	.	TRBJ1-6	TGTGCCAGCAGTGAAGGACTCCGAAATTCACCCCTCCACTTT	CASSEGLRNSPLHF
TRBV5-1	.	16	.	TRBJ2-7	TGCGCCAGCAGCTTGGTACGCAACCCCATAAGCTACGAGCAGTACTTC	CASSLVRNPISYEQYF
TRBV28	.	13	.	TRBJ1-6	TGTGCCACGAGGGAGTTACATAATTCACCCCTCCACTTT	CATRELHNSPLHF
TRBV2	.	13	TRBD1	TRBJ1-2	TGTGCCAGCAGTCCGGACAGGGGGCCTGGCTACACCTTC	CASSPDRGPGYTF
TRBV5-5	.	16	TRBD2	TRBJ2-1	TGTGCCAGCAGACCTTTCCAGGGAGGGTCCTACAATGAGCAGTTCTTC	CASRPFQGGSYNEQFF
TRBV7-2	.	13	TRBD2	TRBJ2-1	TGTGCCAGCGGGACTAGCGGGATCAATGAGCAGTTCTTC	CASGTSGINEQFF
TRBV20-1	.	14	.	TRBJ1-2	TGCAGTGCTAGTCATCGGAGCCCAAATTATGGCTACACCTTC	CSASHRSPNYGYTF
TRBV9	.	16	.	TRBJ2-2	TGTGCCAGCAGCGTTCCGTCCGGGACACCGACCGGGGAGCTGTTTTTT	CASSVPSGTPTGELFF
TRBV7-8	.	14	.	TRBJ2-5	TGTGCCAGCACCCCAATGGTTGAGCCTGAGACCCAGTACTTC	CASTPMVEPETQYF
TRBV4-1	.	17	.	TRBJ2-7	TGCGCCAGCAGCCATCCCTTGGGGGGATACACCTCCTACGAGCAGTACTTC	CASSHPLGGYTSYEQYF
TRBV5-1	once	13	.	TRBJ2-7	TGCGCCAGCAGTCATAATATAGGGAGCGAGCAGTACTTC	CASSHNIGSEQYF
TRBV19	.	14	.	TRBJ2-1	TGTGCCAGTAGGGGGGAGAGGTTCTACAATGAGCAGTTCTTC	CASRGERFYNEQFF
TRBV24-1	.	12	.	TRBJ1-5	TGTGCCACCAGTCACGGGTATCAGCCCCAGCATTTT	CATSHGYQPQHF
TRBV6-5	.	13	TRBD2	TRBJ2-1	TGTGCCAGCATTCCGGGACTAAAAAATGAGCAGTTCTTC	CASIPGLKNEQFF
TRBV15	.	16	.	TRBJ1-4	TGTGCCACCAGCAGAGAAACAGCCAGAACTAATGAAAAACTGTTTTTT	CATSRETARTNEKLFF
TRBV19	once	16	TRBD1	TRBJ1-3	TGTGCCAGTAGTCACCGGGACAGGGGGATTGGAAACACCATATATTTT	CASSHRDRGIGNTIYF
TRBV19	few	12	.	TRBJ1-6	TGTGCCAGTAGTGCCGTGGGATCACCCCTCCACTTT	CASSAVGSPLHF
TRBV7-9	.	16	.	TRBJ2-7	TGTGCCAGCAGCTCCCAGGATTTAACGAGGAGGTACGAGCAGTACTTC	CASSSQDLTRRYEQYF
TRBV3-1/TRBV3-2	.	20	TRBD1	TRBJ1-5	TGTGCCAGCAGCCAAGAGAGCATTGAGGGGGCGGATGTGTGCAATCAGCCCCAGCATTTT	CASSQESIEGADVCNQPQHF
TRBV5-6	.	16	.	TRBJ2-7	TGTGCCAGCAGCTTCCGTAGGGGGGCCCTCTCCTACGAGCAGTACTTC	CASSFRRGALSYEQYF